These T cell receptor beta chains were read from a single sample in a study of T cells in Graves' hyperthyroidism and ophthalmopathy. TCRdb re-called the multiplex PCR reads through MiXCR, storing one row per CDR3 protein. The data contain 350,000 to 400,000 distinct CDR3 sequences, about 18% of them seen just once; the ten biggest clones take up about 3.7%. The sample consisted of blood. The receptors stem from a woman aged 18-29 years with Graves' hyperthyroidism. CDR3s include the opening cysteine and the closing phenylalanine or tryptophan. Fields, in order: clone size, J gene, CDR3 length, V gene, D gene, CDR3 DNA, CDR3 protein. The D gene is left open where the match is weak. Size is stated for part of the rows, as once, few or many counts, or as a class when the clone is expanded.

clone size: many; J gene: TRBJ2-7; CDR3 length: 12; V gene: TRBV4-2; D gene: TRBD2; CDR3 DNA: TGTGCCAGCAGCCAAACTAGCGGCGAGCAGTACTTC; CDR3 protein: CASSQTSGEQYF
clone size: -; J gene: TRBJ2-7; CDR3 length: 16; V gene: TRBV4-1; D gene: -; CDR3 DNA: TGCGCCAGCAGCCAGGGCCGTTTCGGTGGCGGCTACGAGCAGTACTTC; CDR3 protein: CASSQGRFGGGYEQYF
clone size: many; J gene: TRBJ2-7; CDR3 length: 14; V gene: TRBV6-1; D gene: -; CDR3 DNA: TGTGCCAGCAGTGAATCTGGGGTCGTCTACGAGCAGTACTTC; CDR3 protein: CASSESGVVYEQYF
clone size: many; J gene: TRBJ1-1; CDR3 length: 13; V gene: TRBV24-1; D gene: -; CDR3 DNA: TGTGCCACCAGTGTAGGCTCGGGCACTGAAGCTTTCTTT; CDR3 protein: CATSVGSGTEAFF
clone size: many; J gene: TRBJ2-5; CDR3 length: 15; V gene: TRBV10-1; D gene: TRBD2; CDR3 DNA: TGCGCCAGCAGTGATCAGCGGGGGGCCGGGGAGACCCAGTACTTC; CDR3 protein: CASSDQRGAGETQYF
clone size: many; J gene: TRBJ2-4; CDR3 length: 16; V gene: TRBV2; D gene: -; CDR3 DNA: TGTGCCAGCAGTGAATTTGGCGGGGTGGCCAAAAACATTCAGTACTTC; CDR3 protein: CASSEFGGVAKNIQYF
clone size: many; J gene: TRBJ2-7; CDR3 length: 17; V gene: TRBV2; D gene: TRBD1; CDR3 DNA: TGTGCCAGCAGTGAACGAGACAGGGTATTCTTTGCCTACGAGCAGTACTTC; CDR3 protein: CASSERDRVFFAYEQYF
clone size: many; J gene: TRBJ1-1; CDR3 length: 18; V gene: TRBV28; D gene: -; CDR3 DNA: TGTGCCAGCAGTCGCCGAGGGCAGGCCTACCGCATGAACACTGAAGCTTTCTTT; CDR3 protein: CASSRRGQAYRMNTEAFF
clone size: -; J gene: TRBJ1-1; CDR3 length: 15; V gene: TRBV7-9; D gene: -; CDR3 DNA: TGTGCCAGCAGCCCCCTGGGGCAGGCGAACACTGAAGCTTTCTTT; CDR3 protein: CASSPLGQANTEAFF
clone size: many; J gene: TRBJ2-5; CDR3 length: 15; V gene: TRBV10-3; D gene: TRBD1; CDR3 DNA: TGTGCCATCAGTGTCCGGGACAGGGTTTGGGAGACCCAGTACTTC; CDR3 protein: CAISVRDRVWETQYF
clone size: many; J gene: TRBJ2-7; CDR3 length: 14; V gene: TRBV27; D gene: TRBD1; CDR3 DNA: TGTGCCAGCAGTTTTGGACAGGGTCCCTACGAGCAGTACTTC; CDR3 protein: CASSFGQGPYEQYF
clone size: many; J gene: TRBJ1-1; CDR3 length: 13; V gene: TRBV12-3/TRBV12-4; D gene: -; CDR3 DNA: TGTGCCAGCAGTTTGTACAGGAACACTGAAGCTTCCTTT; CDR3 protein: CASSLYRNTEASF
clone size: few; J gene: TRBJ2-2; CDR3 length: 16; V gene: TRBV11-1; D gene: TRBD1; CDR3 DNA: TGTGCCAGCAGCCGCCTCAGGGGGAGTAACACCGGGGAGCTGTTTTTT; CDR3 protein: CASSRLRGSNTGELFF
clone size: many; J gene: TRBJ1-3; CDR3 length: 17; V gene: TRBV27; D gene: TRBD1; CDR3 DNA: TGTGCCAGCAGTTCCCGGACAGGGGTCAAACTGGGGAACACCATATATTTT; CDR3 protein: CASSSRTGVKLGNTIYF
clone size: -; J gene: TRBJ2-6; CDR3 length: 18; V gene: TRBV11-1; D gene: -; CDR3 DNA: TGTGCCAGCACCTCTTTCCCAGACGGAGGCTCTGGGGCCAACGTCCTGACTTTC; CDR3 protein: CASTSFPDGGSGANVLTF
clone size: -; J gene: TRBJ1-2; CDR3 length: 16; V gene: TRBV14; D gene: -; CDR3 DNA: TGTGCCAGCAGCTCTACAGGTTCAATCCTCTTCTATGGCTACACCTTC; CDR3 protein: CASSSTGSILFYGYTF
clone size: many; J gene: TRBJ1-5; CDR3 length: 13; V gene: TRBV28; D gene: TRBD1; CDR3 DNA: TGTGCCAGCATCGGACAGGGGAGACAGCCCCAGCATTTT; CDR3 protein: CASIGQGRQPQHF
clone size: many; J gene: TRBJ1-5; CDR3 length: 18; V gene: TRBV12-5; D gene: TRBD1; CDR3 DNA: TGTGCTAGTGGTTTGGATCTGACCACGACAGGGGGCAGACAGCCCCAGCATTTT; CDR3 protein: CASGLDLTTTGGRQPQHF
clone size: many; J gene: TRBJ1-6; CDR3 length: 13; V gene: TRBV20-1; D gene: -; CDR3 DNA: TGCAGTGCTAGGTCCTCCGCCGATTCACCCCTCCACTTT; CDR3 protein: CSARSSADSPLHF
clone size: many; J gene: TRBJ2-2; CDR3 length: 16; V gene: TRBV5-1; D gene: -; CDR3 DNA: TGCGCCAGCAGCCTAATTAGGGACTCGAACACCGGGGAGCTGTTTTTT; CDR3 protein: CASSLIRDSNTGELFF
clone size: many; J gene: TRBJ1-5; CDR3 length: 16; V gene: TRBV4-1; D gene: TRBD1; CDR3 DNA: TGCGCCAGCAGCCAAGTCGGGACAGGGATCGATCAGCCCCAGCATTTT; CDR3 protein: CASSQVGTGIDQPQHF
clone size: many; J gene: TRBJ2-3; CDR3 length: 15; V gene: TRBV9; D gene: -; CDR3 DNA: TGTGCCAGCAGCGTAGGTTGGGGAACTGGAGATACGCAGTATTTT; CDR3 protein: CASSVGWGTGDTQYF
clone size: few; J gene: TRBJ2-3; CDR3 length: 14; V gene: TRBV12-3/TRBV12-4; D gene: -; CDR3 DNA: TGTGCCAGCAGTCAGACAGTCGGGACAGATACGCAGTATTTT; CDR3 protein: CASSQTVGTDTQYF
clone size: -; J gene: TRBJ2-5; CDR3 length: 12; V gene: TRBV28; D gene: -; CDR3 DNA: TGTTCCAGCAGTTTACAGCAAGAGACCCAATACTTC; CDR3 protein: CSSSLQQETQYF
clone size: many; J gene: TRBJ2-7; CDR3 length: 16; V gene: TRBV14; D gene: TRBD2; CDR3 DNA: TGTGCCAGCAGCCAACGTACTAGCGCGGCCTCCTACGAGCAGTACTTC; CDR3 protein: CASSQRTSAASYEQYF
clone size: many; J gene: TRBJ1-1; CDR3 length: 12; V gene: TRBV6-1; D gene: -; CDR3 DNA: TGTGCCAGCAGTGGAACTTATAGGGAAGCTTTCTTT; CDR3 protein: CASSGTYREAFF
clone size: -; J gene: TRBJ2-7; CDR3 length: 17; V gene: TRBV20-1; D gene: TRBD2; CDR3 DNA: TGCAGTGCTAGAGATTTTCGGCTAGCGGGAGTATTCTACGAGCAGTACTTC; CDR3 protein: CSARDFRLAGVFYEQYF
clone size: many; J gene: TRBJ2-7; CDR3 length: 15; V gene: TRBV20-1; D gene: TRBD2; CDR3 DNA: TGCAGTGCTGGGGGCCTAGCGGGGCATCGCTACGAGCAGTACTTC; CDR3 protein: CSAGGLAGHRYEQYF
clone size: -; J gene: TRBJ1-3; CDR3 length: 13; V gene: TRBV20-1; D gene: -; CDR3 DNA: TGCAGTGCTAGAGGTTCCGCCGGAAACACCATATATTTT; CDR3 protein: CSARGSAGNTIYF
clone size: -; J gene: TRBJ1-1; CDR3 length: 15; V gene: TRBV12-3/TRBV12-4; D gene: -; CDR3 DNA: TGTGCCAGCAGCCGGGCAGGACGCATGAACACTGAAGCTTTCTTT; CDR3 protein: CASSRAGRMNTEAFF
clone size: many; J gene: TRBJ1-5; CDR3 length: 16; V gene: TRBV15; D gene: -; CDR3 DNA: TGTGCCACCAGTTGGAGCGGGCAGGGCGGGAATCAGCCCCAGCATTTT; CDR3 protein: CATSWSGQGGNQPQHF
clone size: many; J gene: TRBJ2-5; CDR3 length: 18; V gene: TRBV28; D gene: TRBD1; CDR3 DNA: TGTGCCAGCAGTTCCCGTCGGGACAGGGGGGATTTCCGGGAGACCCAGTACTTC; CDR3 protein: CASSSRRDRGDFRETQYF
clone size: many; J gene: TRBJ1-3; CDR3 length: 15; V gene: TRBV6-1; D gene: -; CDR3 DNA: TGTGCCAGCAGTGAACTCTTTACCTCTGGAAACACCATATATTTT; CDR3 protein: CASSELFTSGNTIYF
clone size: few; J gene: TRBJ1-2; CDR3 length: 14; V gene: TRBV11-2; D gene: -; CDR3 DNA: TGTGCCAGCAGCTTTCCGGGACGGGGCTATGGCTACACCTTC; CDR3 protein: CASSFPGRGYGYTF
clone size: many; J gene: TRBJ1-5; CDR3 length: 15; V gene: TRBV6-1; D gene: TRBD1; CDR3 DNA: TGTGCCAGCAGTGATTACGGGACAGGGCGTAGGCCCCAGCATTTT; CDR3 protein: CASSDYGTGRRPQHF
clone size: many; J gene: TRBJ2-2; CDR3 length: 14; V gene: TRBV12-3/TRBV12-4; D gene: -; CDR3 DNA: TGTGCCAGCAACCTCCGGAGGGGTACCGGGGAGCTGTTTTTT; CDR3 protein: CASNLRRGTGELFF
clone size: many; J gene: TRBJ2-7; CDR3 length: 16; V gene: TRBV6-1; D gene: TRBD2; CDR3 DNA: TGTGCCAGCAGGAGGATTAGCGGGGGGAACACCTACGAGCAGTACTTC; CDR3 protein: CASRRISGGNTYEQYF
clone size: -; J gene: TRBJ1-1; CDR3 length: 14; V gene: TRBV27; D gene: -; CDR3 DNA: TGTGCCAGCAGTTTATCCCATTCCGGGACAGAAGCTTTCTTT; CDR3 protein: CASSLSHSGTEAFF
clone size: many; J gene: TRBJ1-3; CDR3 length: 14; V gene: TRBV20-1; D gene: -; CDR3 DNA: TGCAGTGCTAGAGTTGGGTATTCTGGAAACACCATATATTTT; CDR3 protein: CSARVGYSGNTIYF
clone size: many; J gene: TRBJ1-1; CDR3 length: 12; V gene: TRBV12-3/TRBV12-4; D gene: -; CDR3 DNA: TGTGCCGGTCGAGGACCTAGGGGGGAAGCTTTCTTT; CDR3 protein: CAGRGPRGEAFF
clone size: few; J gene: TRBJ2-2; CDR3 length: 16; V gene: TRBV9; D gene: -; CDR3 DNA: TGTGCCAGCAGCTGGGGGACCCTCCGGGGTTCCGGGGAGCTGTTTTTT; CDR3 protein: CASSWGTLRGSGELFF
clone size: many; J gene: TRBJ1-2; CDR3 length: 13; V gene: TRBV2; D gene: TRBD1; CDR3 DNA: TGTGCCAGCAGCCTCGGACAGGGCAGGATCTACACCTTC; CDR3 protein: CASSLGQGRIYTF
clone size: many; J gene: TRBJ1-5; CDR3 length: 15; V gene: TRBV15; D gene: -; CDR3 DNA: TGTGCCACCAGCAGAGGTCGGGAGCGGAATCAGCCCCAGCATTTT; CDR3 protein: CATSRGRERNQPQHF
clone size: -; J gene: TRBJ1-5; CDR3 length: 15; V gene: TRBV10-2; D gene: -; CDR3 DNA: TGCGCCAGCAGTGAGCCCCGGGGAGGCAATCAGCCCCAGCATTTT; CDR3 protein: CASSEPRGGNQPQHF
clone size: -; J gene: TRBJ2-4; CDR3 length: 15; V gene: TRBV11-2; D gene: TRBD2; CDR3 DNA: TGTGCCAGCAGCGGACTAGCGGGGGCCAAAAACATTAAGTACTTC; CDR3 protein: CASSGLAGAKNIKYF
clone size: many; J gene: TRBJ1-6; CDR3 length: 14; V gene: TRBV6-1; D gene: -; CDR3 DNA: TGTGCCAGCAGTGGGATCCAGGGATACTCACCCCTCCACTTT; CDR3 protein: CASSGIQGYSPLHF
clone size: -; J gene: TRBJ2-2; CDR3 length: 13; V gene: TRBV29-1; D gene: -; CDR3 DNA: TGCAGCTTTCAAGTCCGATCCTACGGGGAGCTGTTTTTT; CDR3 protein: CSFQVRSYGELFF
clone size: -; J gene: TRBJ1-2; CDR3 length: 13; V gene: TRBV12-3/TRBV12-4; D gene: TRBD1; CDR3 DNA: TGTGCCAGCAGTCCGGGACAGGGTGAGGGCTACACCTTC; CDR3 protein: CASSPGQGEGYTF
clone size: -; J gene: TRBJ1-2; CDR3 length: 16; V gene: TRBV6-5; D gene: -; CDR3 DNA: TGTGCCAGCAGTTACACTCCGGGCCGATTTATGGGCGGCTACACCTTC; CDR3 protein: CASSYTPGRFMGGYTF
clone size: few; J gene: TRBJ1-5; CDR3 length: 19; V gene: TRBV11-2; D gene: -; CDR3 DNA: TGTGCCAGCAGCCTCGAGCCTTTAGTTGGGTCTAATAGCAATCAGCCCCAGCATTTT; CDR3 protein: CASSLEPLVGSNSNQPQHF
clone size: many; J gene: TRBJ2-2; CDR3 length: 14; V gene: TRBV5-1; D gene: -; CDR3 DNA: TGCGCCAGCAGCCGGGGGGCGCGGACCGGGGAGCTGTTTTTT; CDR3 protein: CASSRGARTGELFF
clone size: many; J gene: TRBJ1-2; CDR3 length: 13; V gene: TRBV6-5; D gene: -; CDR3 DNA: TGTGCCAGCACCCGGGGGGGAAACTATGGCTACACCTTC; CDR3 protein: CASTRGGNYGYTF
clone size: -; J gene: TRBJ1-1; CDR3 length: 13; V gene: TRBV6-1; D gene: -; CDR3 DNA: TGTGCCACTTCGTACGCGCTGAACACTGAAGCTTTCTTT; CDR3 protein: CATSYALNTEAFF
clone size: -; J gene: TRBJ1-1; CDR3 length: 11; V gene: TRBV6-5; D gene: -; CDR3 DNA: TGTGCCAGCAGTTACGGGGTTGGCGCTTTCTTT; CDR3 protein: CASSYGVGAFF
clone size: many; J gene: TRBJ2-7; CDR3 length: 14; V gene: TRBV30; D gene: -; CDR3 DNA: TGTGCCTGGAGTGAAGGGACGGAGCCCTACGAGCAGTACTTC; CDR3 protein: CAWSEGTEPYEQYF
clone size: -; J gene: TRBJ1-1; CDR3 length: 14; V gene: TRBV28; D gene: -; CDR3 DNA: TGTGCCAGCAGCCCCCAAATAGGAGGGCGACGAGCTTTCTTT; CDR3 protein: CASSPQIGGRRAFF
clone size: many; J gene: TRBJ2-5; CDR3 length: 14; V gene: TRBV7-3; D gene: -; CDR3 DNA: TGTGCCAGCAGCTCCCACGGGCGCGGCGAGACCCAGTACTTC; CDR3 protein: CASSSHGRGETQYF